These 22 T cell receptor beta chains were sequenced from one sample in a study of human T cells and chemical hapten exposure. MiXCR, applied by TCRdb to the RACE reads, yields one record per CDR3 protein. The profile shows fewer than 55,000 distinct CDR3 sequences, approximately 9.9% of them singletons. Time point denoted: patch test 3, about 24 weeks after DPC sensitization. The sample's treatment: therapeutic diphenylcyclopropenone sensitization with weekly scalp DPC. Sequences were derived from whole blood, sampled in connection with sensitization to the hapten diphenylcyclopropenone (DPC). Source of these receptors: a woman aged 40 to 50 with alopecia areata. Some clones in this sample may be carry-over from other donors' samples.

The V call is TRBV29-1, the J call TRBJ2-3; D not resolved. CDR1 and CDR2 from the germline V gene are SQVTM and ANQGSEA. This CDR3 has 14 amino acids. V was pared by 2 bases and J by 0 bases, with 9 bases between. CDR3 coding DNA: TGCAGCGTTGAAAATCGGGCTAGCACAGATACGCAGTATTTT. Translating it yields CSVENRASTDTQYF.

This clonotype occurred a few times. The chain has TRBV7-2 and TRBJ2-1; no firm D call. This CDR3 has 15 residues. V was trimmed by 10 bases and J by 6 bases, leaving 22 bases between them. Germline-derived CDR1 and CDR2 are SGHTA and FQGNSA. In nucleotides, the CDR3 is TGTGCCACCGGTGGTAGGGCCCCGCTAGGCAATGAGCAGTTCTTC. Amino acids: CATGGRAPLGNEQFF.

This chain joins TRBV5-6 and TRBJ2-3; no firm D call. Germline V gives CDR1 SGHDT, CDR2 YYEEEE. V gave up 2 bases and J gave up 8 bases, with 12 bases separating them. The CDR3 is made up of 13 amino acids. The chain's CDR3 is CASSFGVLGTQYF. The CDR3 nucleotides read TGTGCCAGCAGCTTTGGGGTTCTGGGTACGCAGTATTTT.

This clonotype was detected many times. The gene calls are TRBV9 and TRBJ2-1; D gene unclear. This CDR3 contains 12 residues. Trimming shortened V by 0 bases and J by 7 bases, and 5 bases separated the two germline ends. Germline CDR1 SGDLS, CDR2 YYNGEE. The CDR3 bases are TGTGCCAGCAGCGTAGTACAGAATGAGCAGTTCTTC. Protein: CASSVVQNEQFF. Variable domain in full (rest from reference TRBV9 and TRBJ2-1): DSGVTQTPKHLITATGQRVTLRCSPRSGDLSVYWYQQSLDQGLQFLIQYYNGEERAKGNILERFSAQQFPDLHSELNLSSLELGDSALYFCASSVVQNEQFFGPGTRLTVL.

The genes are TRBV27 and TRBJ1-4; D not resolved. V was cut by 6 bases and J by 0 bases, with 20 bases left in between. CDR1 is MNHEY and CDR2 is SMNVEV in the germline V gene (reference sequence). The CDR3 has 18 amino acids. The CDR3 reads CASRGWGRKSTTNEKLFF. In nucleotides, the CDR3 is TGTGCCAGCAGGGGATGGGGTCGAAAATCTACAACTAATGAAAAACTGTTTTTT.

This clonotype has a handful of counts. The genes are TRBV12-3 or TRBV12-4 and TRBJ1-1; no definite D call. This CDR3 spans 11 amino acids. Trimming took off 5 bases at V and 1 base at J, with 2 bases between the two ends. The CDR3 here is CASSQNTEAFF. The CDR3 DNA is TGTGCCAGCAGTCAGAACACTGAAGCTTTCTTT.

Comments on this clonotype: The junction shows a germline mismatch at one end, possibly a read error. This sequence joins TRBV11-2 and TRBJ2-7; D not certain. The CDR3 totals 11 residues. Germline loops: CDR1 SGHAT, CDR2 FQNNGV. The CDR3 protein is CASSLGYGQYF. CDR3 in DNA: TGTGCCAGCAGCTTAGGTTACGGGCAGTACTTC.

The CDR3 loop is CASSLAPLSIHEQYF. The DNA of the CDR3 is TGTGCCAGCAGCTTAGCGCCCCTCAGCATCCACGAGCAGTACTTC. The gene calls are TRBV7-9 and TRBJ2-7; D is unclear. The CDR3 contains 15 residues. Per germline, CDR1 SEHNR and CDR2 FQNEAQ (reference sequence). V gave up 0 bases and J gave up 5 bases, with 14 bases separating them.

The chain uses TRBV3-1 and TRBJ1-4, with D perhaps TRBD1 (5 bases). This CDR3 is built from 16 residues. Germline assignment: CDR1 LGHDT and CDR2 YNNKEL (reference sequence). Trimming took off 0 bases at V and 2 bases at J, with 10 bases between the two ends. This CDR3 reads CASSQDPSGTNEKLFF. DNA for the CDR3: TGTGCCAGCAGCCAAGATCCTTCAGGGACTAATGAAAAACTGTTTTTT.

In this sample, this clonotype turned up many times. V usage is TRBV2 and J usage is TRBJ2-1; 8 bases align to TRBD1. Trimming cost V 3 bases and J 2 bases; bases outside gene matches: 6. Germline V gene data show CDR1 as SNHLY and CDR2 as FYNNEI. There are 16 residues in the CDR3. The CDR3 protein is CASSEGRTGTYNEQFF. Written as DNA, the CDR3 is TGTGCCAGCAGTGAGGGTCGGACAGGGACCTACAATGAGCAGTTCTTC.

This clonotype was seen more than once but under ten times. V is TRBV20-1 and J is TRBJ2-7; possible D gene TRBD1, 6 bases. CDR1 and CDR2 from the germline V gene are DFQATT and SNEGSKA (reference sequence). V was pared by 1 base and J by 1 base, with 11 bases between. CDR3 length equals 14 residues. CDR3 coding DNA: TGCAGTGCTAGAGTCAGGGGCGGATCCTACGAGCAGTACTTC. As protein: CSARVRGGSYEQYF.

This clonotype was counted ten times or more. The chain employs TRBV9 and TRBJ1-2; weak D call: TRBD1 (5 bases). Germline V gene data show CDR1 as SGDLS and CDR2 as YYNGEE. Trimming left V 0 bases short and J 1 base short, with 16 bases between. This CDR3 comprises 17 residues. The CDR3 spells CASSVGDRSFLNYGYTF. Written as DNA, the CDR3 is TGTGCCAGCAGCGTAGGGGACCGATCATTTCTTAACTATGGCTACACCTTC.

The chain joins TRBV12-3 or TRBV12-4 to TRBJ1-4; D unresolved. The CDR3 has 13 amino acids. Trimming shortened V by 3 bases and J by 8 bases, and 10 bases separated the two germline ends. CDR3 region: CASSLGGYEKLFF. The CDR3 nucleotides are TGTGCCAGCAGTTTGGGAGGGTACGAAAAACTGTTTTTT.

Only a few counts were recorded for this clonotype. The V call is TRBV7-6, the J call TRBJ2-5; TRBD2 might be the D (5 bases). V lost 3 bases, J lost 1 base, and 9 bases lay in between. Germline CDR1 and CDR2: SGHVS and FNYEAQ. This CDR3 is built from 14 residues. DNA of the CDR3: TGTGCCAGCAGCTTCGGAGGCCCCCAAGAGACCCAGTACTTC. As protein: CASSFGGPQETQYF. Supplemented by reference TRBV7-6 and TRBJ2-5, the full variable domain reads GAGVSQSPRYKVTKRGQDVALRCDPISGHVSLYWYRQALGQGPEFLTYFNYEAQQDKSGLPNDRFSAERPEGSISTLTIQRTEQRDSAMYRCASSFGGPQETQYFGPGTRLLVL.

The chain carries TRBV27 and TRBJ2-4; no firm D call. V shed 7 bases and J shed 1 base, with 8 bases lying between them. The CDR3 runs to 13 residues. The germline gives CDR1 MNHEY, CDR2 SMNVEV (reference sequence). In nucleotides, the CDR3 is TGTGCCAGCACTACAAGGGCCAAAAACATTCAGTACTTC. The encoded protein is CASTTRAKNIQYF.

This sequence joins TRBV12-5 and TRBJ1-1; D not resolved. The CDR3 has 12 amino acids. Germline loops: CDR1 LGHNT, CDR2 FRNRAP. The V and J ends lost 6 bases and 10 bases respectively, with 15 bases between them. CDR3: CASGIARTGAFF. The DNA of the CDR3 is TGTGCTAGTGGAATCGCCCGGACCGGAGCTTTCTTT.

This chain connects TRBV11-1 to TRBJ2-1; D call uncertain. Germline loops: CDR1 SGHAT, CDR2 FQDESV (reference sequence). There are 12 residues in the CDR3. V was shortened by 1 base and J by 12 bases, with 10 bases between the two germline ends. The CDR3 is CASSLGGNRQFF. CDR3 in DNA: TGTGCCAGCAGCTTAGGTGGGAATCGGCAGTTCTTC.

The gene calls are TRBV13 and TRBJ2-1, with a weak D call TRBD2 (5 bases). The CDR3 length is 16 residues. Trimming took 3 bases from V and 2 from J, leaving 14 bases between them. Germline CDR1 reads PRHDT; CDR2 reads FYEKMQ (reference sequence). In DNA form, the CDR3 reads TGTGCCAGCAGCTTCGAATTGGCGGGTACCTACAATGAGCAGTTCTTC. Translated, it gives CASSFELAGTYNEQFF.

This clonotype was observed a few times. The chain links TRBV30 to TRBJ1-1, with D perhaps TRBD1 (6 bases). The CDR3 sequence is 15 residues long. The V gene lost 7 bases and the J gene lost 0 bases, with 18 bases spanning the gap. Germline CDR1 GTSNPN, CDR2 SVGIG (reference sequence). The CDR3 region has the DNA TGTGCCTTAAAGGGGGGCCCAAACATGAACACTGAAGCTTTCTTT. Translated: CALKGGPNMNTEAFF.

This clonotype was seen once. The J gene is TRBJ1-5, the V gene TRBV6-1; D gene ambiguous. CDR3 size: 12 residues. V dropped 6 bases and J dropped 8 bases, with 11 bases sitting between them. CDR1 is MNHNS and CDR2 is SASEGT in the germline V gene. The CDR3 DNA reads as TGTGCCAGCAGGGACGGGCAAAAGCCCCAGCATTTT. Translated, it gives CASRDGQKPQHF.

This clonotype was seen a handful of times. This chain uses TRBV7-3 with TRBJ2-3; D possibly corresponds to TRBD1 (5 bases). The CDR3 sequence is 15 residues long. The V gene lost 0 bases and the J gene lost 1 base, with 8 bases spanning the gap. CDR1 is SGHTA, CDR2 FQGTGA, per germline. The CDR3 loop is CASSLTSTGTDTQYF. The CDR3 DNA reads TGTGCCAGCAGCTTAACGTCGACAGGCACAGATACGCAGTATTTT.

This clonotype was counted at least ten times. The chain couples TRBV12-3 or TRBV12-4 to TRBJ1-2, with D unclear. The CDR3 contains 14 residues. Trimming pared 3 bases from V and 0 bases from J, leaving 8 bases between. In nucleotides, the CDR3 is TGTGCCAGCAGTTTTTCCAGTCCTAACTATGGCTACACCTTC. This codes for CASSFSSPNYGYTF.